The clone carrying this T cell receptor beta chain came up a few times. Its antigen is not known. The CDR3 has 15 amino acids. The sample comes from a study of blood T cells in healthy people across ages. The overall study: T cells yielded about one barcoded beta molecule per two cells through template switching.

Through a sample-barcoded 5' primer and a J-beta primer mix, a second PCR was run for roughly 6 to 12 cycles. TCRdb reanalysed the 5' RACE reads using MiXCR and keeps one entry per CDR3 protein. The sample holds some 750,000 distinct CDR3 sequences, about a fifth seen once. Broader study findings: With unsorted PBMCs, a conclusive comparison of naive versus antigen-experienced cells was not possible.

Drawn from each donor were approximately 9.2 milliliters of peripheral blood. The sample consisted of blood. The sequence came from a man between 65 and 79 years old in good health. The chain joins TRBV12-3 or TRBV12-4 to TRBJ2-1; D is undetermined. The better agreement between TRBJ2-7 and the DNA end casts doubt on the J call. The CDR3 DNA follows: TGTGCCAGCAGTCAGGCCGACCGGTTATCCAACGAGCAGTACTTC. This codes for CASSQADRLSNEQYF.